Given below is one T cell receptor (beta chain) in context. No antigen is known for it. This entry comes from a study of human T cells and chemical hapten exposure. Looking at the study overall: 0.01% DPC was applied to the upper back in patch tests, which were read at 6 days.

Via MiXCR, TCRdb re-called the RACE reads, giving one row per CDR3 protein. The profile shows over 55,000 distinct CDR3 sequences, around 10% of them singletons. Study conclusions and caveats: High-frequency TCRs, those above 1 in 1000, stayed the same after DPC sensitization.

The time point is: patch test 3, about 24 weeks after DPC sensitization. Treatment reported: therapeutic diphenylcyclopropenone sensitization with weekly scalp DPC. This CDR3 comprises 15 residues. The germline V gene encodes CDR1 MDHEN and CDR2 SYDVKM. V was trimmed by 2 bases and J by 3 bases, leaving 13 bases between them. This chain joins TRBV28 and TRBJ1-1; D remains unclear. The input for sequencing was whole blood, taken in connection with sensitization to the hapten diphenylcyclopropenone (DPC). This sequence originates from a woman aged 50 to 60 with alopecia areata. Some clones in this sample may be carry-over from other donors' samples. CDR3 amino acids: CASSLGRSRDTEAFF. The CDR3 DNA sequence: TGTGCCAGCAGTTTAGGACGATCCCGGGACACTGAAGCTTTCTTT.